This T cell receptor (beta chain) was found in a study of cytomegalovirus exposure and HLA in healthy donors. Points from the study as a whole: Earlier analysis yielded a pattern in which most TCR beta V segments were productive about 90% or about 30% of the time. In a later analysis, TCR beta V- and J-gene trimming was associated with a missense DCLRE1C variant.

The donors, nominally healthy at sampling, likely had unrecorded immune exposures. Germline CDR1 reads MGHRA; CDR2 reads YSYEKL. Germline trimming cut 0 bases from V and 0 bases from J; bases unmatched to any gene: 11. This CDR3 comprises 20 residues. With regard to this clone: Its antigen is still unknown.

The primer mix had 60 Vbeta and 13 Jbeta primers. The data were produced by immunoSEQ multiplex PCR, yet TCRdb's version contains in-frame clones alone and is incomplete. The sample carries about 82,000 clones, 60% to 80% recorded once. The TCR sequence derives from a man in his forties or fifties in good health and CMV-seronegative. Material: PBMCs. V gene TRBV4-1 combines with J gene TRBJ2-3; 11 positions agree with TRBD2. The CDR3 DNA reads as TGCGCCAGCAGCCAAGAGGTCTCTAGCGGGGGGCACCGAAGCACAGATACGCAGTATTTT. Translating it yields CASSQEVSSGGHRSTDTQYF.